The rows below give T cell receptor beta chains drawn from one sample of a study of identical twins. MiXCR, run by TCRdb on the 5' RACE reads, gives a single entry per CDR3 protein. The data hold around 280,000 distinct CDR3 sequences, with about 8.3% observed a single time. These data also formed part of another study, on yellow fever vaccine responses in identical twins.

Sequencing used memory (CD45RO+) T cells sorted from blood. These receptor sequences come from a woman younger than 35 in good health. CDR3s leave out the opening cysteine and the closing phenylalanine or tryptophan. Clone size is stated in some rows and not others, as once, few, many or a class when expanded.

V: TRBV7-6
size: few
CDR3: ASSLEGGSYIQY

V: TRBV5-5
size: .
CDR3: ASSLRFQLQETQY

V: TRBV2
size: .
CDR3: ASTKTGGDYEQY

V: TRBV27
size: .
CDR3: ASSFGGGAGPRNEQF

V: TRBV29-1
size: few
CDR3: SVAVGGNNSPLH

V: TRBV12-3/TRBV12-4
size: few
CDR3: ASSFSPSGGSQETQY

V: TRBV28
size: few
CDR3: ASTAQGATWEGWDTQY

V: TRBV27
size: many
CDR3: ASSLNLIGQQY

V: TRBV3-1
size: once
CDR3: ASRPTSGSYNEQF

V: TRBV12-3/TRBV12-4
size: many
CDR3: ASSLGRGKNQPQH

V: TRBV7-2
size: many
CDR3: ASRRGLANTGELF

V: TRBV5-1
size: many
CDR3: ASSETGGATYEQY

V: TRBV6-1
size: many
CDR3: ASSNPSGRMYQPQH

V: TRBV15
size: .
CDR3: ATSKTLGSDQPQH

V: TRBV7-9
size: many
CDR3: ASSLGQTNEKLF

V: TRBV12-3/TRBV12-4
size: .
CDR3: ASSSRGLGEQY

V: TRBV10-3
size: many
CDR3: AISGTGLAGADTQY

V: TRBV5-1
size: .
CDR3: ASSLASGGLNEQF

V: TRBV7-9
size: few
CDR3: ASSLTGFSNTIY

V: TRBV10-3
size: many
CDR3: AISEFSLEQY

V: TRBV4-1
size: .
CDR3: ASSQEMRGSSEKLF

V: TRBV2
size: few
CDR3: ASRSERLAGGAEQF

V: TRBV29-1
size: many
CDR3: SARKTSGSRGDEQF

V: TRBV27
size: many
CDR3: ASSLRTGGEYEAF

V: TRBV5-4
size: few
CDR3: ASSLGQGMGYEQY

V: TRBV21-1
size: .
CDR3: ASSRRQETQY

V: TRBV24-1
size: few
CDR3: ATSGWGSEVADTQY

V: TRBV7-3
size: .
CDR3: ASSLIGGDSYEQY

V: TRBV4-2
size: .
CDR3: ASSQAVAGGWTDTQY

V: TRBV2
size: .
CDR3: ASDRDRSYNEQF

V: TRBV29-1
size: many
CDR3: SVRTRLANVLT

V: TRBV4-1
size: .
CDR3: ASSQDEIRFRGEKLF

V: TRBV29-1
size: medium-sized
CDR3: SVQRANSYEQY

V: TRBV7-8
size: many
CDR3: ASSDRTFPDTQY

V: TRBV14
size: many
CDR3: ASSQDLQGVDGYT

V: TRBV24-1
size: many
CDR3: ATSDLNVQGQSYNEQF

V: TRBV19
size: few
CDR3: ASSIGGRGYEQY

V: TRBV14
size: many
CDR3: ASSPMPLGTEAF

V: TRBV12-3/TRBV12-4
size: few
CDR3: ASTMGLTTEAF

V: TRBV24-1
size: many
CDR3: ATSDPGPPSETQY

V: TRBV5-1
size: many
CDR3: ASSFFDRSYEQY